Given below is one T cell receptor (beta chain) in context. The germline V gene encodes CDR1 SGHAT and CDR2 FQNNGV. This CDR3 is 18 amino acids long. The V gene lost 3 bases and the J gene lost 0 bases, with 19 bases spanning the gap. TCRdb keeps only in-frame clones here, not all; method: immunoSEQ multiplex PCR. The table has around 150,000 clones, 84% seen once. This entry comes from a study of blood T cell repertoires in COVID-19. About the study: COVID-19 samples, acute and convalescent, were from the United States, Italy and Spain. PBMCs, B-cell-depleted T cells, or T cells provided the cDNA or gDNA that made up the material.

The sample comprised peripheral blood. The chain has TRBV11-2 and TRBJ2-3; a possible D gene is TRBD2 (7 bases). The TCR was taken from a woman at least 80 years old with acute or convalescent COVID-19. CDR3 coding DNA: TGTGCCAGCAGCTTGACTTGGGGGGGCGGAGCTAGCACAGATACGCAGTATTTT. It is translated as CASSLTWGGGASTDTQYF.